The rows below give T cell receptor beta chains drawn from one sample of a study of cytomegalovirus exposure and HLA in healthy donors. Some clones are missing from TCRdb's copy, which holds only in-frame ones; the method was immunoSEQ multiplex PCR. The sample shows around 120,000 clones, about 80% of them seen only once. The sequenced sample consisted of PBMCs. The receptors come from a man in his 60s in good health and CMV-seropositive. Both conserved end residues are part of each CDR3. The D gene is left open where the match is weak. Clone sizes are given selectively: once, few, many, or a class where the clone is expanded.

V	J	size	D	DNA	CDR3
TRBV4-2	TRBJ2-3	.	TRBD2	TGTGCCAGCAGCCTCCAAGCTAGCGGGGGGGCCACAGATACGCAGTATTTT	CASSLQASGGATDTQYF
TRBV11-2	TRBJ2-1	.	TRBD2	TGTGCCAGCAGCTTAGGGGCGGGAGTGTATGCTGAGCAGTTCTTC	CASSLGAGVYAEQFF
TRBV5-1	TRBJ2-5	.	TRBD1	TGCGCCGGCCGGGACAGGGTTGGAGAGACCCAGTACTTC	CAGRDRVGETQYF
TRBV5-4	TRBJ1-3	.	TRBD1	TGTGCCAGCAGCTTAACACAGGGGCAAGGAAACACCATATATTTT	CASSLTQGQGNTIYF
TRBV10-3	TRBJ2-7	.	.	TGTGCCATCAGTGACTTCGCGGGTACTAGCTCCTACGAGCAGTACTTC	CAISDFAGTSSYEQYF
TRBV19	TRBJ2-3	.	.	TGTGCCAGTAGAGGAGCGGGGAGGAAGGGGGGCACAGATACGCAGTATTTT	CASRGAGRKGGTDTQYF
TRBV2	TRBJ2-5	.	.	TGTGCCAGCAGTGGGACATCGACTAGGCGGTTAGAGACCCAGTACTTC	CASSGTSTRRLETQYF
TRBV5-4	TRBJ1-1	.	.	TGTGCCAGCAGCTCCCCGGGGGGGCACACTGAAGCTTTCTTT	CASSSPGGHTEAFF
TRBV12-5	TRBJ2-2	few	TRBD1	TGTGCTAGTGGTTTGAACAGGGGGAACACCGGGGAGCTGTTTTTT	CASGLNRGNTGELFF
TRBV4-1	TRBJ2-3	.	.	TGCGCCAGCAGCCAACAAGATACGCAGTATTTT	CASSQQDTQYF
TRBV5-1	TRBJ1-3	few	.	TGCGCCAGCAGCTTGGGAATGATGCTAGGAAACACCATATATTTT	CASSLGMMLGNTIYF
TRBV6-1	TRBJ2-7	.	TRBD1	TGTGCCAGCAGGCCCGGGACAGGGAAGTCCTACGAGCAGTACTTC	CASRPGTGKSYEQYF
TRBV5-4	TRBJ2-7	.	.	TGTGCCAGCAGCTTGGCGGAGAGCTCCTACGAGCAGTACTTC	CASSLAESSYEQYF
TRBV7-8	TRBJ2-1	once	.	TGTGCCAGCAGCTTAGCAGGGGTGGATGAGCAGTTCTTC	CASSLAGVDEQFF
TRBV9	TRBJ2-6	.	.	TGTGCCAGCAGCGTGCAGTCTTGGGGGGCCAACGTCCTGACTTTC	CASSVQSWGANVLTF
TRBV5-1	TRBJ1-1	.	.	TGCGCCAGCAGACACGGCGGCATGAACACTGAAGCTTTCTTT	CASRHGGMNTEAFF
TRBV4-1	TRBJ1-3	.	.	TGCGCCAGCTTAGGACTACGGCAAGGGGTAACTGGAAACACCATATATTTT	CASLGLRQGVTGNTIYF
TRBV2	TRBJ2-2	.	TRBD2	TGTGCCAGTCTACTAGCGCCCGGGGAGCTGTTTTTT	CASLLAPGELFF
TRBV7-2	TRBJ1-5	.	.	TGTGCCAGCAGCCAAGACCCAGGGTATCAGCCCCAGCATTTT	CASSQDPGYQPQHF
TRBV9	TRBJ2-1	.	TRBD2	TGTGCCAGCAGCGTACTAGGACTAGCGGAATACAATGAGCAGTTCTTC	CASSVLGLAEYNEQFF
TRBV7-3	TRBJ1-1	.	.	TGTGCCAGCAGCTTAAATCCCATTTCCGGTGAAGCTTTCTTT	CASSLNPISGEAFF
TRBV12-5	TRBJ2-7	.	TRBD1	TGTGCTAGTGGTACATCGACAGGGGGGAGCTCCTACGAGCAGTACTTC	CASGTSTGGSSYEQYF
TRBV25-1	TRBJ1-2	.	.	TGTGCCAGCAGTGGGGCCGGGGGTAACTATGGCTACACCTTC	CASSGAGGNYGYTF
TRBV6-5	TRBJ1-5	.	TRBD1	TGTGCCAGCAGGTTACAGGGGGCAGGAGGACAGCCCCAGCATTTT	CASRLQGAGGQPQHF
TRBV4-1	TRBJ2-3	.	TRBD2	TGCGCCAGCAGCCGGCTACTAGCGGAGAGCACAGATACGCAGTATTTT	CASSRLLAESTDTQYF
TRBV10-3	TRBJ1-1	.	TRBD1	TGTGCCATCAGTGAGGGTGGGACAGGGGGCGAGGGGGCTTTCTTT	CAISEGGTGGEGAFF
TRBV28	TRBJ1-2	.	TRBD1	TGTGCCAGCAGTGCCCCGACAGGGGTTCTTGGCTACACCTTC	CASSAPTGVLGYTF
TRBV2	TRBJ2-7	.	.	TGTGCCAGCAGTTTCCCTGGGCAGAGCAAATACGAGCAGTACTTC	CASSFPGQSKYEQYF
TRBV5-1	TRBJ1-3	.	.	TGCGCCAGCAGAATCGACAGGAACTCTGGAAACACCATATATTTT	CASRIDRNSGNTIYF
TRBV27	TRBJ1-2	.	.	TGTGCCAGCAGCCCAGGGTTTGGCTACACCTTC	CASSPGFGYTF
TRBV19	TRBJ2-3	few	TRBD2	TGTGCCAGTAGTATCAGGCGGGGGGGCACAGATACGCAGTATTTT	CASSIRRGGTDTQYF
TRBV5-6	TRBJ2-5	once	.	TGTGCCAGCAGCCCGACGGCAGGGGTAGAGACCCAGTACTTC	CASSPTAGVETQYF
TRBV30	TRBJ1-6	few	TRBD1	TGTGCCTGGAGTACAGGGGGGAATTCACCCCTCCACTTT	CAWSTGGNSPLHF
TRBV25-1	TRBJ2-3	.	TRBD1	TGTGCCAGCAGTGGCTTGGGGACAGGCACGGATACGCAGTATTTT	CASSGLGTGTDTQYF
TRBV14	TRBJ2-7	.	.	TGTGCCAGCAGCCTCCCCATGTCCTACGAGCAGTACTTC	CASSLPMSYEQYF
TRBV5-1	TRBJ2-4	few	.	TGCGCCAGCAGCTTAGGGGGCATTCAGTACTTC	CASSLGGIQYF
TRBV19	TRBJ1-1	.	.	TGTGCCAGTAGTATCAGTGAAGGGGGAGTGGTAGCTTTCTTT	CASSISEGGVVAFF
TRBV5-5	TRBJ2-5	.	TRBD1	TGTGCCAGCAACACGGACAGGGGTAACCAAGAGACCCAGTACTTC	CASNTDRGNQETQYF
TRBV5-1	TRBJ2-7	.	TRBD2	TGCGCCAGCAGCTTGGGACCCGGACTAGCGGGGGTGCAAACCTACGAGCAGTACTTC	CASSLGPGLAGVQTYEQYF
TRBV29-1	TRBJ2-7	.	TRBD1	TGCAGCGCAGGAGAGACAGGGTTCTACGAGCAGTACTTC	CSAGETGFYEQYF